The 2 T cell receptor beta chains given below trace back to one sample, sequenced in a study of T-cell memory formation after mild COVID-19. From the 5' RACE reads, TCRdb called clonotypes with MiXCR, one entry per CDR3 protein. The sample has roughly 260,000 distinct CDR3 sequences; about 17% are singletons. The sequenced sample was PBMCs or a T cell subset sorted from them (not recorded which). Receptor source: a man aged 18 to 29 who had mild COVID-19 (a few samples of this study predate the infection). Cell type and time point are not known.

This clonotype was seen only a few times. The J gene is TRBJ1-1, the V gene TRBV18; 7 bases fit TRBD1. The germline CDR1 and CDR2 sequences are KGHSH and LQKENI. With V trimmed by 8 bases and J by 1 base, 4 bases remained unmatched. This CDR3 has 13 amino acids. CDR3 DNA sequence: TGTGCCAGCCTGGGACAGCAGAACACTGAAGCTTTCTTT. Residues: CASLGQQNTEAFF.

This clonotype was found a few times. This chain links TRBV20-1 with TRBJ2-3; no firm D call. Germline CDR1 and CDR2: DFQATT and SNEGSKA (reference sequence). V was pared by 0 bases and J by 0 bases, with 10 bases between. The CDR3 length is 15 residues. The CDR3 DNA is TGCAGTGCTAGAGATCTCTCGGCCAGCACAGATACGCAGTATTTT. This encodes CSARDLSASTDTQYF.